Listed here are 18 T cell receptor beta chains from one sample, sequenced in a study of metastatic and nonmetastatic thyroid tumors. Before thyroid surgery, none of the patients had received any treatment. Using MiXCR, TCRdb reanalyzed the PCR reads. The data contain roughly 13,000 clones, under 30% of them singletons. What was sequenced was tumor tissue. These receptors originate from a female donor with papillary thyroid cancer or a benign thyroid nodule (not recorded which). Some clones in this sample may be carry-over from other donors' samples.

The chain employs TRBV11-2 and TRBJ2-7; 7 nucleotides agree with TRBD2. The V and J ends lost 0 bases and 4 bases, in that order; junction bases with no gene match: 6. Germline-derived CDR1 and CDR2 are SGHAT and FQNNGV. The CDR3 runs to 15 residues. The CDR3 nucleotides are TGTGCCAGCAGCTTAGATAGTTGGGGGGGTTACGAGCAGTACTTC. This codes for CASSLDSWGGYEQYF.

By proportion, this clone is medium-sized. The V call is TRBV6-1, the J call TRBJ2-1; 8 bases match TRBD1. Germline lookup yields CDR1 MNHNS and CDR2 SASEGT. This CDR3 has 14 amino acids. The junction had 9 bases not matched to a gene; V was cut back by 6 bases and J by 8 bases. CDR3 in amino acids: CASSFGQGWDEQFF. CDR3 DNA: TGTGCCAGCAGCTTCGGACAGGGATGGGATGAGCAGTTCTTC.

In regard to this clone: A junction boundary mismatches the germline segment, possibly from a read error. The chain combines TRBV9 with TRBJ2-1; a weak D match, TRBD1 (5 bases). This CDR3 spans 16 amino acids. From germline, CDR1 is SGDLS and CDR2 YYNGEE. Written as DNA, the CDR3 is TGTGCCAGCAGCTTAGGGGTCCTCCCCCCCGACAATGAGCATTTCTTC. The encoded protein is CASSLGVLPPDNEHFF.

This clone was seen many times. J is TRBJ1-5 and V is TRBV19; D is possibly TRBD1 (5 bases). The CDR3 runs 17 residues. In germline, CDR1 is LNHDA, CDR2 SQIVND (reference sequence). The germline V and J ends were trimmed by 6 bases and 6 bases, with 24 bases remaining between them. CDR3 DNA: TGTGCCAGTAGGTATGGGGGGTTGGCAGAAGTCGGTCAGCCCCAGCATTTT. Its protein is CASRYGGLAEVGQPQHF.

A note on this clone: It may be a read error: a sequence one base away is much more abundant. This chain joins TRBV4-2 and TRBJ2-1; 7 nucleotides line up with TRBD2. This CDR3 region has 16 residues. With 2 bases clipped from V and 3 bases from J, the junction kept 7 bases outside the gene matches. The germline V gene encodes CDR1 LGHNA and CDR2 YNFKEQ. CDR3 residues: CASSQYGTKNYNEQFF. The CDR3 DNA reads TGTGCCAGCAGCCAATACGGGACTAAGAACTACAATGAGCAGTTCTTC.

Concerning this clone itself: The junction differs from germline at one of its ends, possibly a read error. This chain joins TRBV6-1 and TRBJ2-7; TRBD1 matches 8 bases. CDR3 length equals 14 residues. CDR1 and CDR2 (germline): MNHNS, SASEGT. The CDR3 sequence: CASSTGTGTYEQYF. The CDR3 DNA follows: TGTGCCAGCAGTACCGGGACAGGAACCTATGAGCAGTACTTC.

V usage is TRBV9 and J usage is TRBJ2-5; TRBD1 agrees at 8 bases. Per the germline V gene, CDR1 is SGDLS and CDR2 is YYNGEE. The trim removed 7 bases at V and 4 bases at J, leaving 12 bases unmatched. The CDR3 has 15 residues. The CDR3, as DNA: TGTGCCAGCGGAGGCCCTCCAGGGGGCGGAGAGACCCAGTACTTC. This encodes CASGGPPGGGETQYF.

This clone was counted at least ten times. Other DNA sequences from this sample encode an identical CDR3 as well. The chain uses TRBV7-3 and TRBJ1-1, with 7 nucleotides matching TRBD1. CDR1 is SGHTA, CDR2 FQGTGA, per germline. V was clipped by 5 bases and J by 5 bases; unmatched bases: 5. There are 13 residues in the CDR3. The CDR3 DNA sequence: TGTGCCAGCAGCCGTGGACAGGAGACTGAAGCTTTCTTT. It encodes CASSRGQETEAFF. The full variable domain, rest sourced from reference TRBV7-3 and TRBJ1-1, is GAGVSQTPSNKVTEKGKYVELRCDPISGHTALYWYRQSLGQGPEFLIYFQGTGAADDSGLPNDRFFAVRPEGSVSTLKIQRTERGDSAVYLCASSRGQETEAFFGQGTRLTVV.

This chain joins TRBV28 and TRBJ1-1, with D uncertain. Trimming removed 3 bases from V and 1 base from J, with 6 bases in between. In germline, CDR1 is MDHEN, CDR2 SYDVKM. CDR3 size: 13 residues. CDR3 in amino acids: CASSFPGNTEAFF. The CDR3 nucleotides read TGTGCCAGCAGTTTTCCAGGGAACACTGAAGCTTTCTTT. The entire variable domain, with the rest obtained from reference TRBV28 and TRBJ1-1, is as follows: DVKVTQSSRYLVKRTGEKVFLECVQDMDHENMFWYRQDPGLGLRLIYFSYDVKMKEKGDIPEGYSVSREKKERFSLILESASTNQTSMYLCASSFPGNTEAFFGQGTRLTVV.

V and J are TRBV20-1 and TRBJ2-1; TRBD1 is a possible D gene (5 bases). V was pared by 6 bases and J by 9 bases, with 15 bases between. The CDR3 length is 12 residues. Germline V CDR1 and CDR2: DFQATT, SNEGSKA (reference sequence). CDR3 nucleotides: TGCAGTGCCCAGAGCAGTCAGGGTGAGCAGTTCTTC. It specifies CSAQSSQGEQFF.

This clone was recorded only once. The chain couples TRBV20-1 to TRBJ2-3; D uncertain. V shed 6 bases and J shed 5 bases, with 24 bases lying between them. CDR1 and CDR2 (germline): DFQATT, SNEGSKA (reference sequence). This CDR3 is 16 amino acids long. CDR3 sequence (DNA): TGCAGTGCCCCGAAGCCTGGGCCAGTGCATGTAGATACGCAGTATTTT. Amino acid sequence: CSAPKPGPVHVDTQYF.

This clone was picked up one time. The V call is TRBV15, the J call TRBJ2-5; the match to TRBD1 covers 10 bases. The germline V gene has CDR1 LNHNV and CDR2 YYDKDF (reference sequence). The CDR3 has 17 residues. Trimming took 1 base from V and 5 from J; bases not matched to a gene: 10. The CDR3 DNA is TGTGCCACCAGCAGAGGGGATTGGGACAGGGGTGGGGAGACCCAGTACTTC. Encoded protein: CATSRGDWDRGGETQYF.

This clone is termed medium-sized. J is TRBJ2-1 and V is TRBV27, with D possibly matching TRBD1 (5 bases). The germline V and J ends were trimmed by 7 bases and 0 bases, with 19 bases remaining between them. There are 17 residues in the CDR3. Germline loops: CDR1 MNHEY, CDR2 SMNVEV (reference sequence). Here the CDR3 reads CASKTWVGQSSYNEQFF. CDR3 sequence (DNA): TGTGCCAGCAAAACCTGGGTGGGGCAGAGCTCCTACAATGAGCAGTTCTTC.

In this sample, this clone is large. V is TRBV15 and J is TRBJ2-3, with 9 bases aligning to TRBD2. CDR1 and CDR2 from the germline V gene are LNHNV and YYDKDF (reference sequence). The V gene end was trimmed by 0 bases and the J gene end by 5 bases; junction bases not matched to a gene: 12. The CDR3 is 18 amino acids. The CDR3 reads CATSRDTLAGGPEDTQYF. For the CDR3, the DNA is TGTGCCACCAGCAGAGATACATTGGCGGGAGGGCCCGAAGATACGCAGTATTTT.

This clone was detected many times. This may stem from a read error, because a much larger clone lies one nucleotide away. Additional DNA sequences in this sample encode the identical CDR3. The rearrangement links TRBV28 to TRBJ2-1; 7 bases map to TRBD2. Germline V gives CDR1 MDHEN, CDR2 SYDVKM. The CDR3 extends over 13 amino acids. CDR3 protein: CATKRGTYNEQLF. Here the CDR3 DNA reads TGTGCTACGAAGCGGGGTACCTACAATGAGCAGCTCTTC.

This clone showed up many times. The chain combines TRBV7-2 with TRBJ2-2; maybe TRBD1 (5 bases). The germline gives CDR1 SGHTA, CDR2 FQGNSA. With 1 base removed from V and 7 bases from J, the gap between germline ends came to 16 bases. CDR3 length equals 16 residues. The CDR3, as DNA: TGTGCCAGCAGCTTAGTCGGAGACAGTTCCTTCGGGGAGCTGTTTTTT. This translates into CASSLVGDSSFGELFF. Variable domain in full (rest from reference TRBV7-2 and TRBJ2-2): GAGVSQSPSNKVTEKGKDVELRCDPISGHTALYWYRQSLGQGLEFLIYFQGNSAPDKSGLPSDRFSAERTGGSVSTLTIQRTQQEDSAVYLCASSLVGDSSFGELFFGEGSRLTVL.

J is TRBJ1-2 and V is TRBV24-1; D gene ambiguous. V gave up 3 bases and J gave up 4 bases, with 8 bases separating them. Germline CDR1 KGHDR, CDR2 SFDVKD. This CDR3 spans 13 amino acids. CDR3 sequence: CATSDPRVYGYTF. The CDR3 DNA reads TGTGCCACCAGTGATCCGAGGGTCTATGGCTACACCTTC.

The V call is TRBV19, the J call TRBJ2-5, with a possible D match to TRBD1 (6 bases). Germline V lookup: CDR1 LNHDA, CDR2 SQIVND (reference sequence). This CDR3 has 16 residues. Between the trimmed V and J ends, which lost 5 bases and 7 bases, there was a span of 23 bases. CDR3 sequence: CASSATPGTARGTQYF. DNA for the CDR3: TGTGCCAGTAGTGCCACCCCCGGGACCGCCAGGGGGACCCAGTACTTC.